The count of the clone carrying this T cell receptor (beta chain) is one. Its antigen remains unknown. An end of the junction does not agree with germline; a read error may underlie this. This sample was taken from a study of PD-1 blockade in classical Hodgkin lymphoma. Clones were sequenced by immunoSEQ multiplex PCR, and TCRdb holds only the in-frame ones, with some missing. This table holds some 100,000 clones, roughly 92% found once. Relapse was seen in all patients after autologous stem cell transplantation, and brentuximab vedotin exposure was variable. This CDR3 has 15 residues. Germline loops: CDR1 MDHEN, CDR2 SYDVKM. Study-level findings and limits: Nivolumab initiated under 1 year post-ASCT led to patient exclusion. It was reported that newly diagnosed patients had less baseline TCR diversity than healthy donors. A significant rise in TCR diversity by C4D1 was seen for CD4+ but not CD8+ cells.

This specimen consisted of peripheral blood mononuclear cells (PBMCs), obtained at baseline. The V gene is TRBV28, the J gene TRBJ1-5; D is undetermined. The sequence derives from a human donor with classical Hodgkin lymphoma. CDR3 nucleotide sequence: TGTGCCAGCAGTTTAATTCCGGTTAGCGATCAGCCCCAGCATTTT. Its protein product is CASSLIPVSDQPQHF.